Sequencing of this TCR beta chain was carried out in a study of quantifying T cell responses using KT2 cells. Study as a whole: RNA was reverse transcribed with TCR alpha and beta constant-region primers.

The cDNA 3' end received a ligated oligonucleotide with a UMI. An equimolar mix of RC1.1 and RC1.2 primed the beta chain across TRBC1 and TRBC2. One entry per CDR3 protein results from TCRdb running MiXCR on the UMI-ligation and nested PCR reads. The sample lists approximately 60,000 distinct CDR3 sequences, around 12% occurring once. The CDR3 runs 16 residues. V shed 1 base and J 0 bases; nucleotides not matched to a gene: 3. CDR1 and CDR2 from the germline V gene are SGHVS and FQNEAQ. The sequence came from a human donor. The genes are TRBV7-8 and TRBJ1-1; TRBD1 matches 9 bases. The sequenced sample was PBMCs spiked with cells of the T cell clone KT2. CDR3 region: CASSLGGQGMNTEAFF. The CDR3 bases are TGTGCCAGCAGCTTAGGGGGACAGGGTATGAACACTGAAGCTTTCTTT.